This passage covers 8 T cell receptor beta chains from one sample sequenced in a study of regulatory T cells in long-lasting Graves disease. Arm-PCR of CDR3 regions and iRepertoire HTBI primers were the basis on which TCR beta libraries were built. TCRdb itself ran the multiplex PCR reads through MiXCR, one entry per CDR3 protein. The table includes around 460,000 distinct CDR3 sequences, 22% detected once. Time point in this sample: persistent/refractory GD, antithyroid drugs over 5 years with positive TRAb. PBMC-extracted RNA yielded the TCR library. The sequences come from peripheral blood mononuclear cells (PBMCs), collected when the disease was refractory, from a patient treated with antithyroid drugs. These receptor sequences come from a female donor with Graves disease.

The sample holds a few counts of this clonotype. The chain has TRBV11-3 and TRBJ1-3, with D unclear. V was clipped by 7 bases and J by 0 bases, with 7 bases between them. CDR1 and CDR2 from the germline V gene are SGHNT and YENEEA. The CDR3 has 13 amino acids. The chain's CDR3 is CASTEDSGNTIYF. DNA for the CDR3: TGTGCCAGCACTGAAGACTCTGGAAACACCATATATTTT.

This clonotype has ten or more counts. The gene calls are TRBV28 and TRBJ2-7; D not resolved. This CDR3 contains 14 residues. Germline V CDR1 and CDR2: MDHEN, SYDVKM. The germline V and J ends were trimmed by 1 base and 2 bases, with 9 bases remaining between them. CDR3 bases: TGTGCCAGCAGTTTATACACGAAGGCCTACGAGCAGTACTTC. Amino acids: CASSLYTKAYEQYF. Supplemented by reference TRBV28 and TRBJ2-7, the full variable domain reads DVKVTQSSRYLVKRTGEKVFLECVQDMDHENMFWYRQDPGLGLRLIYFSYDVKMKEKGDIPEGYSVSREKKERFSLILESASTNQTSMYLCASSLYTKAYEQYFGPGTRLTVT.

The CDR3 DNA reads TGCGCCAGCAGCCATGGGGGACCGCTTGCGGGCTACACCTTC. Translation: CASSHGGPLAGYTF. The genes are TRBV4-3 and TRBJ1-2; D is perhaps TRBD1 (5 bases). Germline V CDR1 and CDR2: LGHNA, YSLEER. The CDR3 has 14 amino acids. Deletions cut 3 bases from V and 8 bases from J, with 16 bases between.

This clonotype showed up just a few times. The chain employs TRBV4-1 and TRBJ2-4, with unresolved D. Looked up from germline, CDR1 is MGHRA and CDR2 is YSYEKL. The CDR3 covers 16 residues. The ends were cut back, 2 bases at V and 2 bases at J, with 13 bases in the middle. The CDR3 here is CASSQKSSFPKNIQYF. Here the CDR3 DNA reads TGCGCCAGCAGCCAAAAATCCAGCTTTCCCAAAAACATTCAGTACTTC.

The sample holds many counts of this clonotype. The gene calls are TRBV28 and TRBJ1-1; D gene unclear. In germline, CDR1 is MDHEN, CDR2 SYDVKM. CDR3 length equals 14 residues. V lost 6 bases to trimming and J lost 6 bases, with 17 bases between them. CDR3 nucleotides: TGTGCCAGCAGACATAATGGGCGGGTCCCTGAAGCTTTCTTT. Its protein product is CASRHNGRVPEAFF. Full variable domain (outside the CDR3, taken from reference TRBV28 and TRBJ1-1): DVKVTQSSRYLVKRTGEKVFLECVQDMDHENMFWYRQDPGLGLRLIYFSYDVKMKEKGDIPEGYSVSREKKERFSLILESASTNQTSMYLCASRHNGRVPEAFFGQGTRLTVV.

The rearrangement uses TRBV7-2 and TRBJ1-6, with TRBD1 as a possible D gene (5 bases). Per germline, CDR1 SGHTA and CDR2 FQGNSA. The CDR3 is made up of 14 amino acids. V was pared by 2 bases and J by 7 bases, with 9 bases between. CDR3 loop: CASSLNGGNSPLHF. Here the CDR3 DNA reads TGTGCCAGCAGCTTAAACGGGGGGAATTCACCCCTCCACTTT.

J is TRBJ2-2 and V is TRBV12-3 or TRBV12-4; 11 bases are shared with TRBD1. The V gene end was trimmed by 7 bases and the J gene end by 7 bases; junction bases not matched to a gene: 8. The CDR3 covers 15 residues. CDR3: CASIYGTGGHGELFF. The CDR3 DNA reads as TGTGCCAGCATCTATGGGACAGGGGGTCACGGGGAGCTGTTTTTT.

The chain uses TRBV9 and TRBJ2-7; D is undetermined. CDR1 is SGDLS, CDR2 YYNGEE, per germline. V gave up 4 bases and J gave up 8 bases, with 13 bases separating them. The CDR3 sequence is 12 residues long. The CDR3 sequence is CASSRGGNQQYF. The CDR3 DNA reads TGTGCCAGCAGCCGTGGCGGTAATCAGCAGTACTTC.